The T cell receptor (beta chain) under discussion was sequenced for a study of T cell changes during pregnancy in multiple sclerosis (dated by TCRdb to about 2019). Regarding the complete study: The study examined how the T cell repertoire changed over the course of pregnancy in women with multiple sclerosis.

CDR1 and CDR2 are read off the germline V gene as SGHTA and FQGTGA. From the cysteine up to the phenylalanine, the CDR3 has a length of 16 residues. The CDR3 DNA has 48 bases and is translated from base 1. V and J are truncated by 1 base and 6 bases respectively, leaving an intervening sequence of 18 bases. The library came from the immunoSEQ multiplex PCR assay. The table comes from immuneACCESS by way of TCRdb, which keeps in-frame sequences with V and J called. Part of the clones is missing from these tables; in studies checked, under half for an unresolved V gene and the rest for unknown reasons. This sample lists about 81,000 clones; 94% were detected once. Clones ranked in the top ten supply 2% to 2.5% of the sample. Remarks on this clone: Its cognate antigen has yet to be identified. Base-call qualities are not available, and no considerably larger clone is one nucleotide away.

The sequence came from a female donor with multiple sclerosis, enrolled in a pregnancy study. The V gene is TRBV7-3 and the J gene is TRBJ1-2; 6 matching bases give a weak D call of TRBD1. The starting material was peripheral blood, obtained in the third trimester of pregnancy. The CDR3 sequence is CASSLSGPTGRDGYTF. The DNA sequence follows: TGTGCCAGCAGCTTAAGCGGGCCCACAGGGAGGGATGGCTACACCTTC. The full variable domain, completed from the reference TRBV7-3 and TRBJ1-2 proteins outside the CDR3, reads GAGVSQTPSNKVTEKGKYVELRCDPISGHTALYWYRQSLGQGPEFLIYFQGTGAADDSGLPNDRFFAVRPEGSVSTLKIQRTERGDSAVYLCASSLSGPTGRDGYTFGSGTRLTVV.